Listed here are 6 T cell receptor beta chains from one sample, sequenced in a study of T cells after yellow fever vaccination. TCRdb analysed the 5' RACE reads with MiXCR anew, one entry per CDR3 protein. The sample lists some 670,000 distinct CDR3 sequences; about 12% were seen once. Here the sequenced sample was PBMCs, taken on the day of the yellow fever booster vaccination. These receptors came from a man younger than 40 who received the YFV17D yellow fever vaccine.

There are many counts of this clonotype. The chain recombines TRBV15 with TRBJ2-3; TRBD2 agrees at 8 bases. The CDR3 sequence is 14 residues long. The V segment lost 11 bases and the J segment 2 bases; nucleotides outside the gene matches: 9. The germline gives CDR1 LNHNV, CDR2 YYDKDF (reference sequence). CDR3 nucleotides: TGTGCCGTAGCGGGGCTAGCGGTCACAGATACGCAGTATTTT. Its translation is CAVAGLAVTDTQYF.

The rearrangement uses TRBV6-2 or TRBV6-3 and TRBJ2-1; a possible D gene is TRBD1 (5 bases). CDR3 length: 15 residues. Germline V gene data show CDR1 as MNHEY and CDR2 as SVGEGT. Between the trimmed V and J ends, which lost 4 bases and 3 bases, there was a span of 13 bases. DNA of the CDR3: TGTGCCAGCAGTTGGGGCGCAATCGACTACAATGAGCAGTTCTTC. Translation: CASSWGAIDYNEQFF.

This clonotype was recorded a few times. The CDR3 DNA follows: TGTGCCAGCAGCTTAGATAAGGGACTACCCCGTCAGGAGCAGTTCTTC. Amino acids: CASSLDKGLPRQEQFF. The J gene is TRBJ2-1, the V gene TRBV11-2; 7 nucleotides agree with TRBD2. From germline, CDR1 is SGHAT and CDR2 FQNNGV. This CDR3 spans 16 amino acids. The J segment lost 10 bases and the V segment lost 0 bases, leaving 12 bases of the junction unmatched.

The chain joins TRBV28 to TRBJ2-1, with TRBD1 as a possible D gene (6 bases). The CDR3 contains 15 residues. Germline CDR1 is MDHEN and CDR2 is SYDVKM. V was pared by 5 bases and J by 2 bases, with 13 bases between. This CDR3 reads CASSRTGQPYNEQFF. The CDR3 region has the DNA TGTGCCAGCAGTCGCACAGGGCAGCCCTACAATGAGCAGTTCTTC.

The chain recombines TRBV10-3 with TRBJ2-1; TRBD1 matches 8 bases. The ends lost 6 bases at V and 6 bases at J; junction bases unmatched: 7. Per germline, CDR1 ENHRY and CDR2 SYGVKD. The CDR3 has 14 residues. Here the CDR3 DNA reads TGTGCCATCAGCCGGACAGGGAATTCCAATGAGCAGTTCTTC. The encoded protein is CAISRTGNSNEQFF.

This clonotype was observed a handful of times. The chain employs TRBV5-1 and TRBJ1-6; tentative D call: TRBD1 (5 bases). The CDR3 extends over 15 amino acids. Germline V gene data show CDR1 as SGHRS and CDR2 as YFSETQ. V lost 0 bases and J lost 7, with 11 bases in between. The chain's CDR3 is CASSLAQGGNSPLHF. In nucleotides, the CDR3 is TGCGCCAGCAGCTTGGCCCAGGGCGGGAATTCACCCCTCCACTTT.